A single sample gave rise to the 3 T cell receptor beta chains below, sequenced in a study of cytomegalovirus exposure and HLA in healthy donors. Both 60 Vbeta primers and 13 Jbeta primers went into the PCR. The protocol was immunoSEQ multiplex PCR, while the TCRdb copy is restricted to in-frame clones and leaves out a portion. The table lists about 82,000 clones, 70% to 80% of them singletons. The sequencing input was PBMCs. These receptors were obtained from a young man in good health and CMV-seropositive.

The rearrangement links TRBV5-6 to TRBJ1-2; D unclear. V was pared by 0 bases and J by 2 bases, with 8 bases between. The CDR3 totals 14 residues. Germline V gives CDR1 SGHDT, CDR2 YYEEEE. The CDR3 loop is CASSLGSPNYGYTF. The CDR3 DNA is TGTGCCAGCAGCTTGGGCAGTCCCAACTATGGCTACACCTTC.

This clone has a handful of counts. The chain employs TRBV7-9 and TRBJ1-4; D gene uncertain. V gave up 1 base and J gave up 8 bases, with 11 bases separating them. CDR1 is SEHNR, CDR2 FQNEAQ, per germline (reference sequence). The CDR3 contains 14 residues. CDR3 amino acids: CASSLDYIGEKLFF. In DNA form, the CDR3 reads TGTGCCAGCAGCTTAGACTACATAGGAGAAAAACTGTTTTTT.

This chain links TRBV9 with TRBJ2-7; D remains unclear. The CDR3 extends over 15 amino acids. Germline CDR1 and CDR2: SGDLS and YYNGEE. V was shortened by 0 bases and J by 0 bases, with 10 bases between the two germline ends. The CDR3 nucleotides are TGTGCCAGCAGCGTAGCAGGCCTTAGCTCCTACGAGCAGTACTTC. This translates into CASSVAGLSSYEQYF. The variable domain in full, with the rest retrieved from reference TRBV9 and TRBJ2-7, is DSGVTQTPKHLITATGQRVTLRCSPRSGDLSVYWYQQSLDQGLQFLIQYYNGEERAKGNILERFSAQQFPDLHSELNLSSLELGDSALYFCASSVAGLSSYEQYFGPGTRLTVT.